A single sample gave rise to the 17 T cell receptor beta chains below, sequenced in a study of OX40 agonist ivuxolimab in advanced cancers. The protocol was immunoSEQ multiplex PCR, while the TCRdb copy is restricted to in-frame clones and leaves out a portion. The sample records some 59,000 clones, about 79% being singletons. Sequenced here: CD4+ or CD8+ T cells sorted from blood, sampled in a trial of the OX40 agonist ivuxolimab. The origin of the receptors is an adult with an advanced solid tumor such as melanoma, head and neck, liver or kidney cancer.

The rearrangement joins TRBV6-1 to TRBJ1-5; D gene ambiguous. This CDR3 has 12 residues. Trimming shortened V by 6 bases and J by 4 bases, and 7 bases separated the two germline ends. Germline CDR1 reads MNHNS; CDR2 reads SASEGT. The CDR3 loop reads CASREPNQPQHF. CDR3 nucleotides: TGTGCCAGCAGGGAACCAAATCAGCCCCAGCATTTT.

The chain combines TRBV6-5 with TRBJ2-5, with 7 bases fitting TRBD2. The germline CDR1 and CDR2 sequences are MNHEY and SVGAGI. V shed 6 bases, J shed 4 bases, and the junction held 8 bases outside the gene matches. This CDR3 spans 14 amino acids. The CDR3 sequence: CASRRPGGIETQYF. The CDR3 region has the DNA TGTGCCAGCAGACGCCCGGGGGGTATAGAGACCCAGTACTTC.

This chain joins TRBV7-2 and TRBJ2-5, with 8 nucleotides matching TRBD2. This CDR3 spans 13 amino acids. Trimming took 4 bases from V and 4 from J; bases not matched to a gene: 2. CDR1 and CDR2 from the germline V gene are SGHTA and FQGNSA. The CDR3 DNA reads TGTGCCAGCAGCTCCGGGAGGGTAGAGACCCAGTACTTC. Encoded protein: CASSSGRVETQYF.

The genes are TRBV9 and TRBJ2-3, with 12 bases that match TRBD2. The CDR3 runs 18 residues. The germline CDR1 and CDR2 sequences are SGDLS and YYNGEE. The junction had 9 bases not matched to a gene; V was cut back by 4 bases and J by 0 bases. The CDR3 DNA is TGTGCCAGCAGCCCCTCTAGCGGGGGGGCCTATAGCACAGATACGCAGTATTTT. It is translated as CASSPSSGGAYSTDTQYF.

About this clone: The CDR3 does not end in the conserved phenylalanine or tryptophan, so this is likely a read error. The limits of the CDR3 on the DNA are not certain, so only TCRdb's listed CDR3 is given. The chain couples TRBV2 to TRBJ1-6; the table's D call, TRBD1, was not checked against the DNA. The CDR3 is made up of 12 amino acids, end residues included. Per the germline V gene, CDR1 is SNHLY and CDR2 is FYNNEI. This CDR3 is CASSYSTGTART.

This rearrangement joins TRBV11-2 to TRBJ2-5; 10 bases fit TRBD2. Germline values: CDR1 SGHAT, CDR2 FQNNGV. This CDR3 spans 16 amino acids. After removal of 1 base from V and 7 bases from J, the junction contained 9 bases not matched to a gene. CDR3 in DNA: TGTGCCAGCAGCTTAGTTGAGCGGGGGGGCCGAGGGACCCAGTACTTC. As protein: CASSLVERGGRGTQYF.

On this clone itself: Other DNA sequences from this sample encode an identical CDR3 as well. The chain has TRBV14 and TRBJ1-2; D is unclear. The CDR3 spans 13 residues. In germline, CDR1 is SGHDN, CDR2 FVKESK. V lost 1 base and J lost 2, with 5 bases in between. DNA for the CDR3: TGTGCCAGCAGCCAAGCGACAAACTATGGCTACACCTTC. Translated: CASSQATNYGYTF.

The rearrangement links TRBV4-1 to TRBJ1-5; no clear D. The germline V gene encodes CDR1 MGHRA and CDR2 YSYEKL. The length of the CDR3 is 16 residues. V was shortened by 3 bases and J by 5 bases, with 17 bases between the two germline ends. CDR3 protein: CASSHPWTPQDQPQHF. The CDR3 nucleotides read TGCGCCAGCAGCCACCCTTGGACCCCGCAAGATCAGCCCCAGCATTTT.

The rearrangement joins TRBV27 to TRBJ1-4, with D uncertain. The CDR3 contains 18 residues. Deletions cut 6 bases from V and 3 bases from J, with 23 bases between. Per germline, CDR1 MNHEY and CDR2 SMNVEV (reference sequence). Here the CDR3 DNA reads TGTGCCAGCAGCCGCGACCGGCCCCCCCGCCGATCTAATGAAAAACTGTTTTTT. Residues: CASSRDRPPRRSNEKLFF. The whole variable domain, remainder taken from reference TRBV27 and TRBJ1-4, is EAQVTQNPRYLITVTGKKLTVTCSQNMNHEYMSWYRQDPGLGLRQIYYSMNVEVTDKGDVPEGYKVSRKEKRNFPLILESPSPNQTSLYFCASSRDRPPRRSNEKLFFGSGTQLSVL.

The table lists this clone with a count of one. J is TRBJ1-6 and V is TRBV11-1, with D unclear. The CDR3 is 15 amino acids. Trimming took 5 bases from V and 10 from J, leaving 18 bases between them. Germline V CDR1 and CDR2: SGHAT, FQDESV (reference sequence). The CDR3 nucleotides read TGTGCCAGCAGCCCGCAGAAAATCCCGGGATCACCCCTCCACTTT. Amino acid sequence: CASSPQKIPGSPLHF. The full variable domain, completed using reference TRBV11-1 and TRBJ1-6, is EAEVAQSPRYKITEKSQAVAFWCDPISGHATLYWYRQILGQGPELLVQFQDESVVDDSQLPKDRFSAERLKGVDSTLKIQPAELGDSAMYLCASSPQKIPGSPLHFGNGTRLTVT.

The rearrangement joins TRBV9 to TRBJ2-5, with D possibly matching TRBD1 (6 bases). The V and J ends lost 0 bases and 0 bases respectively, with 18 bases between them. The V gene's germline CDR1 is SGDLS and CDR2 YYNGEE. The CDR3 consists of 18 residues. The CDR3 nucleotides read TGTGCCAGCAGCGTAGGGGCCAGGGGTGATACCTACCAAGAGACCCAGTACTTC. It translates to CASSVGARGDTYQETQYF.

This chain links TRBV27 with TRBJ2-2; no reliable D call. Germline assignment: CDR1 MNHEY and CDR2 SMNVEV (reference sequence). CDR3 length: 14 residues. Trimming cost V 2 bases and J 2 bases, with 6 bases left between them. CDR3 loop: CASSLGINTGELFF. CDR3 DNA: TGTGCCAGCAGTTTAGGGATTAACACCGGGGAGCTGTTTTTT.

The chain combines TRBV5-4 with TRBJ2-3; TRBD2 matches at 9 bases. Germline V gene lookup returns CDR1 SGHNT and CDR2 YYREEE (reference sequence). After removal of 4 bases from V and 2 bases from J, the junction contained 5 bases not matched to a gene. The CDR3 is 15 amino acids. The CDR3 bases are TGTGCCAGCAGCCAGAGCGGGGGGTACACAGATACGCAGTATTTT. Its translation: CASSQSGGYTDTQYF.

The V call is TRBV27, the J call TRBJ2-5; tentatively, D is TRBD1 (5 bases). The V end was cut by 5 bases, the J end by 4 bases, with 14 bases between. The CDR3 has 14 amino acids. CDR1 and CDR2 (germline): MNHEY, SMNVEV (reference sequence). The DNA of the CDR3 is TGTGCCAGCAGTGGAAGGGGTCCAGGAGAGACCCAGTACTTC. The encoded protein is CASSGRGPGETQYF.

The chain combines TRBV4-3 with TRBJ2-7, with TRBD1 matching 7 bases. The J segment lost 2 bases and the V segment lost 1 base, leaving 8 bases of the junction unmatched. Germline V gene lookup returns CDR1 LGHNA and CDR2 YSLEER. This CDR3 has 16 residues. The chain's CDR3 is CASSQGRQGMTYEQYF. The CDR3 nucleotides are TGCGCCAGCAGCCAAGGTCGACAGGGTATGACCTACGAGCAGTACTTC.

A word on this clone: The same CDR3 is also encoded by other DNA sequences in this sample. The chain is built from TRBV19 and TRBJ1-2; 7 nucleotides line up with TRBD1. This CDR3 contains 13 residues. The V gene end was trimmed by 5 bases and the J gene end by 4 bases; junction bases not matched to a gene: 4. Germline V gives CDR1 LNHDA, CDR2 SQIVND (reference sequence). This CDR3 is CASSLRQGYGYTF. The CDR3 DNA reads TGTGCCAGTAGTCTTCGACAGGGCTATGGCTACACCTTC.

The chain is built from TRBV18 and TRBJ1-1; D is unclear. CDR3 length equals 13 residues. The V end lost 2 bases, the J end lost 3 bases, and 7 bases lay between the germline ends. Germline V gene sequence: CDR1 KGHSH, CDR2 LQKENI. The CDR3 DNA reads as TGTGCCAGCTCACCAGGCCGGGACACTGAAGCTTTCTTT. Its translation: CASSPGRDTEAFF.